The rows below give T cell receptor beta chains drawn from one sample of a study of shared clonotypes between healthy human individuals. Profiled with immunoSEQ multiplex PCR; TCRdb holds only in-frame clones, not every one. The sample yields 2 million to 2.5 million clones, approximately 94% seen once. The sample comprised naive CD8+ T cells from PBMCs. These receptors were obtained from a man aged 18 to 29 in good health. Some clones in this sample may be carry-over from other donors' samples. CDR3s include the opening cysteine and the closing phenylalanine or tryptophan. The D gene is left open where the match is weak. Clone size, where shown, is once, few, many, or a class for clones that have expanded.

d_call: NA
clone_size: NA
v_call: TRBV28
j_call: TRBJ2-7
cdr3_aa: CASSLELESYEQYF
cdr3_nt: TGTGCCAGCAGTTTAGAGCTGGAATCCTACGAGCAGTACTTC

d_call: NA
clone_size: NA
v_call: TRBV7-3
j_call: TRBJ2-6
cdr3_aa: CASSLSHSGANVLTF
cdr3_nt: TGTGCCAGCAGCTTATCGCACTCTGGGGCCAACGTCCTGACTTTC

d_call: TRBD2
clone_size: NA
v_call: TRBV28
j_call: TRBJ2-7
cdr3_aa: CASSLLAGGPYEQYF
cdr3_nt: TGTGCCAGCAGTTTGCTAGCGGGAGGGCCCTACGAGCAGTACTTC

d_call: TRBD1
clone_size: few
v_call: TRBV7-9
j_call: TRBJ1-1
cdr3_aa: CASSLANRGSEAFF
cdr3_nt: TGTGCCAGCAGCTTAGCCAACAGGGGGTCTGAAGCTTTCTTT

d_call: NA
clone_size: NA
v_call: TRBV25-1
j_call: TRBJ2-1
cdr3_aa: CASSEFYNEQFF
cdr3_nt: TGTGCCAGCAGTGAATTTTACAATGAGCAGTTCTTC

d_call: TRBD1
clone_size: NA
v_call: TRBV28
j_call: TRBJ2-7
cdr3_aa: CASSLSPGQAYKEQYF
cdr3_nt: TGTGCCAGCAGTTTATCCCCGGGACAGGCCTACAAAGAGCAGTACTTC

d_call: TRBD2
clone_size: NA
v_call: TRBV5-5
j_call: TRBJ2-5
cdr3_aa: CASALVRLATETQYF
cdr3_nt: TGTGCCAGCGCCCTTGTCAGACTAGCGACGGAGACCCAGTACTTC

d_call: TRBD2
clone_size: NA
v_call: TRBV13
j_call: TRBJ2-7
cdr3_aa: CASSRRTSGAASYEQYF
cdr3_nt: TGTGCCAGCAGCCGCAGGACTAGCGGAGCCGCCTCCTACGAGCAGTACTTC

d_call: NA
clone_size: NA
v_call: TRBV4-1
j_call: TRBJ1-2
cdr3_aa: CASSQETENYGYTF
cdr3_nt: TGCGCCAGCAGCCAAGAAACAGAGAACTATGGCTACACCTTC

d_call: TRBD2
clone_size: NA
v_call: TRBV19
j_call: TRBJ2-1
cdr3_aa: CASSIKRGPYNEQFF
cdr3_nt: TGTGCCAGTAGTATAAAGCGGGGGCCATACAATGAGCAGTTCTTC

d_call: NA
clone_size: NA
v_call: TRBV12-5
j_call: TRBJ1-5
cdr3_aa: CASGLGEDQPQHF
cdr3_nt: TGTGCTAGTGGTTTAGGAGAGGATCAGCCCCAGCATTTT

d_call: TRBD2
clone_size: NA
v_call: TRBV27
j_call: TRBJ2-2
cdr3_aa: CASSWSSGSIGGELFF
cdr3_nt: TGTGCCAGCAGTTGGTCTAGCGGGAGCATCGGCGGGGAGCTGTTTTTT

d_call: NA
clone_size: NA
v_call: TRBV27
j_call: TRBJ1-2
cdr3_aa: CASSPSTGRTTNYGYTF
cdr3_nt: TGTGCCAGCAGTCCCTCGACGGGCAGGACCACTAACTATGGCTACACCTTC

d_call: NA
clone_size: few
v_call: TRBV7-9
j_call: TRBJ1-2
cdr3_aa: CASSLALLYGYTF
cdr3_nt: TGTGCCAGCAGCTTAGCACTGCTCTATGGCTACACCTTC

d_call: TRBD1
clone_size: NA
v_call: TRBV27
j_call: TRBJ1-5
cdr3_aa: CASSWTGGYQPQHF
cdr3_nt: TGTGCCAGCAGTTGGACAGGGGGGTATCAGCCCCAGCATTTT

d_call: TRBD2
clone_size: once
v_call: TRBV7-9
j_call: TRBJ2-7
cdr3_aa: CASSTGTSGLYEQYF
cdr3_nt: TGTGCCAGCAGCACAGGGACTAGCGGACTCTACGAGCAGTACTTC

d_call: NA
clone_size: NA
v_call: TRBV5-1
j_call: TRBJ2-7
cdr3_aa: CASSLRSGSSYEQYF
cdr3_nt: TGCGCCAGCAGCTTGAGGTCAGGGAGCTCCTACGAGCAGTACTTC